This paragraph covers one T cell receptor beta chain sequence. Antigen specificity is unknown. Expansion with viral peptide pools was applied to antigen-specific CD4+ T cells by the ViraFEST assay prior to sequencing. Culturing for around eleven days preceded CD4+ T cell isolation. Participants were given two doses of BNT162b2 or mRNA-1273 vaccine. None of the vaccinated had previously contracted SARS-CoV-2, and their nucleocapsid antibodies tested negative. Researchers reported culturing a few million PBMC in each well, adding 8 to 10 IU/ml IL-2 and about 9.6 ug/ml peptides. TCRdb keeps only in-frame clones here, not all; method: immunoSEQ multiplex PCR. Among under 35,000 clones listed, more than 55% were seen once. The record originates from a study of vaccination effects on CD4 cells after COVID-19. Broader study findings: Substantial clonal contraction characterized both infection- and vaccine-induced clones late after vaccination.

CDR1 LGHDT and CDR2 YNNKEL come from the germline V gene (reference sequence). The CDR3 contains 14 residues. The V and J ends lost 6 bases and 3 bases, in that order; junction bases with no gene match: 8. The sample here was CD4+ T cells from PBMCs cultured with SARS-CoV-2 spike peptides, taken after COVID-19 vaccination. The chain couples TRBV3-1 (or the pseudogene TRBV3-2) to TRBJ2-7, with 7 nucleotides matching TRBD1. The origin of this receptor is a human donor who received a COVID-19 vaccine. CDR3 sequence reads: CASRPGQDHYEQYF. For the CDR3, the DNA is TGTGCCAGCAGGCCTGGACAGGACCACTACGAGCAGTACTTC.